These T cell receptor beta chains were read from a single sample in a study of memory CD4+ T cells and cytomegalovirus serostatus. Some clones are missing from TCRdb's copy, which holds only in-frame ones; the method was immunoSEQ multiplex PCR. In the table there are about 57,000 clones, approximately 79% of which are singletons. The sample was memory CD4+ T cells from blood. The receptors originated from an adult in good health and CMV-seronegative. CDR3s include the opening cysteine and the closing phenylalanine or tryptophan. The D gene is left open where the match is weak. Rows give clone size only sometimes, using once, few, many, or a class for an expanded clone.

abundance: .; j_gene: TRBJ2-5; v_gene: TRBV4-1; d_gene: TRBD1; CDR3nt: TGCGCCAGCAGCCAAGGAAACACAGGGGGAGAGACCCAGTACTTC; CDR3aa: CASSQGNTGGETQYF
abundance: .; j_gene: TRBJ2-7; v_gene: TRBV11-2; d_gene: .; CDR3nt: TGTGCCAGCACCAAACCCGGGACCTACGAGCAGTACTTC; CDR3aa: CASTKPGTYEQYF
abundance: .; j_gene: TRBJ1-3; v_gene: TRBV6-1; d_gene: TRBD1; CDR3nt: TGTGCCAGCAGTAAAGGACAGGCCTACTCTGGAAACACCATATATTTT; CDR3aa: CASSKGQAYSGNTIYF
abundance: .; j_gene: TRBJ2-1; v_gene: TRBV5-6; d_gene: TRBD2; CDR3nt: TGTGCCAGCAGCTTCCGGAACCAGCGGGGGAACAATGAGCAGTTCTTC; CDR3aa: CASSFRNQRGNNEQFF
abundance: once; j_gene: TRBJ2-6; v_gene: TRBV9; d_gene: TRBD1; CDR3nt: TGTGCCAGCAGCGCACAGGGGACCTCTGGGGCCAACGTCCTGACTTTC; CDR3aa: CASSAQGTSGANVLTF
abundance: few; j_gene: TRBJ2-7; v_gene: TRBV10-3; d_gene: .; CDR3nt: TGTGCCATCAGTGAGTCGGGACGTCCCTACGAGCAGTACTTC; CDR3aa: CAISESGRPYEQYF
abundance: few; j_gene: TRBJ1-3; v_gene: TRBV21-1; d_gene: .; CDR3nt: TGTGCCAGCAGCACCTGGGGGGAGGACTGGGTCTCTGGAAACACCATATATTTT; CDR3aa: CASSTWGEDWVSGNTIYF
abundance: .; j_gene: TRBJ1-2; v_gene: TRBV5-1; d_gene: .; CDR3nt: TGCGCCAGCAGCTTGGACGGCAGATCCGTCTATGGCTACACCTTC; CDR3aa: CASSLDGRSVYGYTF
abundance: few; j_gene: TRBJ1-2; v_gene: TRBV25-1; d_gene: .; CDR3nt: TGTGCCACCAAGGAGTCTGGGCATGGCTACACCTTC; CDR3aa: CATKESGHGYTF
abundance: .; j_gene: TRBJ2-3; v_gene: TRBV19; d_gene: .; CDR3nt: TGTGCCAGTAGTATCCGGGCCAGAGCGGCAGATACGCAGTATTTT; CDR3aa: CASSIRARAADTQYF
abundance: .; j_gene: TRBJ2-5; v_gene: TRBV29-1; d_gene: TRBD2; CDR3nt: TGCAGCGTTGCCGGGGGGAGCCAAGAGACCCAGTACTTC; CDR3aa: CSVAGGSQETQYF
abundance: .; j_gene: TRBJ1-5; v_gene: TRBV2; d_gene: TRBD1; CDR3nt: TGTGCCAGCAGTTTTGTCGGACAGGGTGGTCAGCCCCAGCATTTT; CDR3aa: CASSFVGQGGQPQHF
abundance: .; j_gene: TRBJ1-4; v_gene: TRBV5-6; d_gene: TRBD1; CDR3nt: TGTGCCAGCAGCTCTCCGGGACAGTCTCATGAAAAACTGTTTTTT; CDR3aa: CASSSPGQSHEKLFF
abundance: once; j_gene: TRBJ1-4; v_gene: TRBV28; d_gene: .; CDR3nt: TGTGCCAGCAGTCTAGGGGGGGGCATTAATGAAAAACTGTTTTTT; CDR3aa: CASSLGGGINEKLFF
abundance: .; j_gene: TRBJ2-1; v_gene: TRBV5-1; d_gene: .; CDR3nt: TGCGCCAGCAGCTTGGGGATTTTGGCCACCCGGCAGATCAATGAGCAGTTCTTC; CDR3aa: CASSLGILATRQINEQFF
abundance: .; j_gene: TRBJ2-5; v_gene: TRBV7-3; d_gene: .; CDR3nt: TGTGCCAGCAGCTCACATTTAGGGGAGACCCAGTACTTC; CDR3aa: CASSSHLGETQYF
abundance: .; j_gene: TRBJ2-3; v_gene: TRBV29-1; d_gene: .; CDR3nt: TGCAGCGTTGACCGCCCAGGGGGGGGTACGCAGTATTTT; CDR3aa: CSVDRPGGGTQYF
abundance: .; j_gene: TRBJ1-2; v_gene: TRBV4-1; d_gene: .; CDR3nt: TGCGCCAGCAGCCAAGATGGGGGGTCGGGCTATGGCTACACCTTC; CDR3aa: CASSQDGGSGYGYTF
abundance: .; j_gene: TRBJ1-4; v_gene: TRBV28; d_gene: TRBD1; CDR3nt: TGTGCCAGCAGCTACACCGGGACAGGAAATGAAAAACTGTTTTTT; CDR3aa: CASSYTGTGNEKLFF
abundance: once; j_gene: TRBJ2-1; v_gene: TRBV7-2; d_gene: TRBD2; CDR3nt: TGTGCCAGCAGCTTAGGCCCAGGGCGAGCGGGGGGTTTCGAGCAGTTCTTC; CDR3aa: CASSLGPGRAGGFEQFF
abundance: .; j_gene: TRBJ1-1; v_gene: TRBV5-1; d_gene: .; CDR3nt: TGCGCCAGCAGCTCACTACCACAGGGTATTTCGAACACTGAAGCTTTCTTT; CDR3aa: CASSSLPQGISNTEAFF
abundance: .; j_gene: TRBJ1-6; v_gene: TRBV2; d_gene: .; CDR3nt: TGTGCCAGCAGTGTTCAGGGTCATAATTCACCCCTCCACTTT; CDR3aa: CASSVQGHNSPLHF
abundance: .; j_gene: TRBJ2-5; v_gene: TRBV5-4; d_gene: TRBD2; CDR3nt: TGTGCCAGCAGCCGGACTAGCGGCAAACAAGAGACCCAGTACTTC; CDR3aa: CASSRTSGKQETQYF
abundance: .; j_gene: TRBJ1-4; v_gene: TRBV2; d_gene: .; CDR3nt: TGTGCCCTTCGACCAGGGGCGCGGTCGGAAAAACTGTTTTTT; CDR3aa: CALRPGARSEKLFF
abundance: .; j_gene: TRBJ2-1; v_gene: TRBV11-3; d_gene: .; CDR3nt: TGTGCCAGCAGCTTAAATCAGGGGTCCTACAATGAGCAGTTCTTC; CDR3aa: CASSLNQGSYNEQFF
abundance: .; j_gene: TRBJ2-5; v_gene: TRBV11-3; d_gene: .; CDR3nt: TGTGCCAGCAGCCTGGGCACAGGGAATTGGGAGACCCAGTACTTC; CDR3aa: CASSLGTGNWETQYF
abundance: .; j_gene: TRBJ2-1; v_gene: TRBV7-2; d_gene: TRBD2; CDR3nt: TGTGCCAGCAGCTCCCACCGGGACTACTACAATGAGCAGTTCTTC; CDR3aa: CASSSHRDYYNEQFF
abundance: few; j_gene: TRBJ2-7; v_gene: TRBV28; d_gene: .; CDR3nt: TGTGCCAGCAACTCGTTCTACGAGCAGTACTTC; CDR3aa: CASNSFYEQYF
abundance: .; j_gene: TRBJ1-2; v_gene: TRBV11-2; d_gene: TRBD1; CDR3nt: TGTGCCAGCAGCCCGACAGGGAACTATGGCTACACCTTC; CDR3aa: CASSPTGNYGYTF
abundance: many; j_gene: TRBJ1-2; v_gene: TRBV5-1; d_gene: TRBD1; CDR3nt: TGCGCCAGCAGCTTGTGGACAGGGGGGAATGGCTACACCTTC; CDR3aa: CASSLWTGGNGYTF
abundance: .; j_gene: TRBJ1-6; v_gene: TRBV11-2; d_gene: .; CDR3nt: TGTGCCAGCAGCGCGGGACTCTATTCACCCCTCCACTTT; CDR3aa: CASSAGLYSPLHF
abundance: .; j_gene: TRBJ1-5; v_gene: TRBV4-1; d_gene: .; CDR3nt: TGCGCCAGCAGTCCGGACCCAACCGGCAATCAGCCCCAGCATTTT; CDR3aa: CASSPDPTGNQPQHF
abundance: .; j_gene: TRBJ2-5; v_gene: TRBV7-2; d_gene: TRBD2; CDR3nt: TGTGCCAGCAGCTTACTTTTCGGGGGGAAGCAAGAGACCCAGTACTTC; CDR3aa: CASSLLFGGKQETQYF
abundance: .; j_gene: TRBJ1-5; v_gene: TRBV12-5; d_gene: .; CDR3nt: TGTGCTAGTGGTTCCCTACTGAATCAGCCCCAGCATTTT; CDR3aa: CASGSLLNQPQHF
abundance: .; j_gene: TRBJ2-1; v_gene: TRBV7-2; d_gene: .; CDR3nt: TGTGCCAGCAGCTTCGACTGGGGAAAAGGTGAGCAGTTCTTC; CDR3aa: CASSFDWGKGEQFF
abundance: .; j_gene: TRBJ2-1; v_gene: TRBV7-6; d_gene: TRBD1; CDR3nt: TGTGCCAGCAGTCGGGACAGAGGGTACAATGAGCAGTTCTTC; CDR3aa: CASSRDRGYNEQFF
abundance: .; j_gene: TRBJ1-3; v_gene: TRBV7-2; d_gene: .; CDR3nt: TGTGCCAGCAGCTTTACCCACTCTGGAAACACCATATATTTT; CDR3aa: CASSFTHSGNTIYF
abundance: .; j_gene: TRBJ2-7; v_gene: TRBV19; d_gene: .; CDR3nt: TGTGCCAGTAGTTTTACACCGTTTTCGTCCTACGAGCAGTACTTC; CDR3aa: CASSFTPFSSYEQYF
abundance: .; j_gene: TRBJ2-6; v_gene: TRBV7-2; d_gene: .; CDR3nt: TGTGCCAGCAGCTTCAAAGGTTCGGGGGGGGCCAACGTCCTGACTTTC; CDR3aa: CASSFKGSGGANVLTF
abundance: once; j_gene: TRBJ2-5; v_gene: TRBV4-2; d_gene: .; CDR3nt: TGTGCCAGCAGCCAAGTTGTGGGGGGAGGACCTCGAGGGGAGACCCAGTACTTC; CDR3aa: CASSQVVGGGPRGETQYF
abundance: .; j_gene: TRBJ2-1; v_gene: TRBV5-1; d_gene: TRBD2; CDR3nt: TGCGCCAGCAGCTTGGGAGCTAGCGGGAGGGCGGCTGAGCAGTTCTTC; CDR3aa: CASSLGASGRAAEQFF
abundance: .; j_gene: TRBJ2-1; v_gene: TRBV5-1; d_gene: .; CDR3nt: TGCGCCAGCACTCTGGGGGGGCGGAACTACAATGAGCAGTTCTTC; CDR3aa: CASTLGGRNYNEQFF
abundance: .; j_gene: TRBJ1-1; v_gene: TRBV7-9; d_gene: .; CDR3nt: TGTGCCAGCAGCTTACAGGGGTGGAGGGGGATGAACACTGAAGCTTTCTTT; CDR3aa: CASSLQGWRGMNTEAFF
abundance: .; j_gene: TRBJ1-2; v_gene: TRBV28; d_gene: TRBD1; CDR3nt: TGTGCCAGCACCGTACAGGGGGATGGCTACACCTTC; CDR3aa: CASTVQGDGYTF
abundance: .; j_gene: TRBJ1-1; v_gene: TRBV6-5; d_gene: .; CDR3nt: TGTGCCAGCATCGCCCTGAACACTGAAGCTTTCTTT; CDR3aa: CASIALNTEAFF
abundance: .; j_gene: TRBJ2-5; v_gene: TRBV5-6; d_gene: .; CDR3nt: TGTGCCAGCAGCTTCAGGGGACACATCCAAGAGACCCAGTACTTC; CDR3aa: CASSFRGHIQETQYF
abundance: .; j_gene: TRBJ1-1; v_gene: TRBV10-2; d_gene: .; CDR3nt: TGCGCCAGCAGACCACCGGGACGGGATGAAGCTTTCTTT; CDR3aa: CASRPPGRDEAFF
abundance: .; j_gene: TRBJ2-5; v_gene: TRBV10-3; d_gene: .; CDR3nt: TGTGCCATCAAGTCCCAAGAGACCCAGTACTTC; CDR3aa: CAIKSQETQYF
abundance: .; j_gene: TRBJ2-3; v_gene: TRBV5-4; d_gene: TRBD2; CDR3nt: TGTGCCAGCAGCGGGACTAGACCAAGCACAGATACGCAGTATTTT; CDR3aa: CASSGTRPSTDTQYF
abundance: .; j_gene: TRBJ2-5; v_gene: TRBV14; d_gene: TRBD2; CDR3nt: TGTGCCAGCAGCCGAACTTTAGCGGGAGTGGGACAAGAGACCCAGTACTTC; CDR3aa: CASSRTLAGVGQETQYF